The next 27 T cell receptor beta chains were all read from a single sample in a study of early T cells in non-severe SARS-CoV-2 infection. TCRdb ran MiXCR on the 5' RACE reads and lists one entry per CDR3 protein. The sample holds more than 50,000 distinct CDR3 sequences, around a tenth seen once. Sequenced sample: whole blood. These TCRs come from an adult who was a healthcare worker with PCR-confirmed SARS-CoV-2 infection or an uninfected control (not recorded which).

This clonotype was detected ten times or more. The chain couples TRBV6-6 to TRBJ2-1; D may correspond to TRBD1 or TRBD2 (6 bases each). V lost 5 bases and J lost 8, with 19 bases in between. Germline CDR1 is MNHNY and CDR2 is SVGAGI (reference sequence). The CDR3 runs 15 residues. This chain's CDR3 is CASSSLRGERDEQFF. The DNA of the CDR3 is TGTGCCAGCAGTAGTCTTAGGGGGGAGCGGGATGAGCAGTTCTTC.

There are many counts of this clonotype. CDR3 sequence reads: CASSYIQGENIQYF. As DNA, the CDR3 is TGTGCCAGCAGTTACATACAGGGTGAAAACATTCAGTACTTC. This sequence joins TRBV6-6 and TRBJ2-4; the D gene is possibly TRBD1 (6 bases). The CDR3 runs 14 residues. Trimming left V 2 bases short and J 5 bases short, with 10 bases between. The germline gives CDR1 MNHNY, CDR2 SVGAGI (reference sequence).

This clonotype was observed a handful of times. The chain links TRBV20-1 to TRBJ2-3; 9 bases align to TRBD2. The V gene's germline CDR1 is DFQATT and CDR2 SNEGSKA (reference sequence). The length of the CDR3 is 16 residues. Germline trimming cut 3 bases from V and 4 bases from J; bases unmatched to any gene: 11. The CDR3 region has the DNA TGCAGTGCTAGTTGGGGTAGCGGGAGTCCCCCAGATACGCAGTATTTT. Translated, it gives CSASWGSGSPPDTQYF.

The table lists this clonotype with many counts. V and J are TRBV5-1 and TRBJ2-1; no reliable D call. Germline V gene lookup returns CDR1 SGHRS and CDR2 YFSETQ. The CDR3 extends over 14 amino acids. Trimming removed 0 bases at V and 4 bases at J, with 8 bases between. CDR3 sequence (DNA): TGCGCCAGCAGCTTGGGGTCAGCTTACAATGAGCAGTTCTTC. Translated: CASSLGSAYNEQFF. The whole variable domain, remainder taken from reference TRBV5-1 and TRBJ2-1, is KAGVTQTPRYLIKTRGQQVTLSCSPISGHRSVSWYQQTPGQGLQFLFEYFSETQRNKGNFPGRFSGRQFSNSRSEMNVSTLELGDSALYLCASSLGSAYNEQFFGPGTRLTVL.

The chain combines TRBV7-6 with TRBJ2-3, with D possibly matching TRBD2 (6 bases). Per the germline V gene, CDR1 is SGHVS and CDR2 is FNYEAQ. CDR3 size: 16 residues. The V end was cut by 0 bases, the J end by 1 base, with 11 bases between. The CDR3 here is CASSLAGGEGTDTQYF. The CDR3 DNA reads as TGTGCCAGCAGCTTAGCAGGAGGGGAGGGCACAGATACGCAGTATTTT.

This clonotype was recorded many times. The chain joins TRBV4-2 to TRBJ2-3; D possibly uses TRBD1 or TRBD2 (5 bases each). This CDR3 region has 13 residues. The V end was cut by 4 bases, the J end by 5 bases, with 10 bases between. CDR1 and CDR2 (germline): LGHNA, YNFKEQ. The CDR3 DNA sequence: TGTGCCAGCAGCCTATGGGACCTAGATACGCAGTATTTT. Protein product: CASSLWDLDTQYF.

This clonotype occurred a few times. The chain is built from TRBV7-8 and TRBJ1-4; no definite D call. V was clipped by 5 bases and J by 8 bases, with 9 bases between them. Germline V gene lookup returns CDR1 SGHVS and CDR2 FQNEAQ. The CDR3 runs 12 residues. The chain's CDR3 is CASSNQLEKLFF. The CDR3 DNA reads TGTGCCAGCAGCAACCAACTCGAAAAACTGTTTTTT.

This clonotype was seen many times. The chain recombines TRBV19 with TRBJ2-2; weak D call: TRBD2 (6 bases). Germline CDR1 and CDR2: LNHDA and SQIVND (reference sequence). CDR3 size: 13 residues. The V end lost 8 bases, the J end lost 7 bases, and 14 bases lay between the germline ends. The CDR3 nucleotides are TGTGCCAGTTTAGACTTGGGAGGCGGGGAGCTGTTTTTT. This translates into CASLDLGGGELFF.

Regarding this clonotype: A read error may account for a junction end that differs from germline. In DNA, the CDR3 is TGTGCCATCAGCGAGTCACAGGGGACTGGCTACACCTTC. Its protein is CAISESQGTGYTF. The gene calls are TRBV10-3 and TRBJ1-2; 7 positions agree with TRBD1. This CDR3 has 13 amino acids. The germline CDR1 and CDR2 sequences are ENHRY and SYGVKD.

This clonotype was seen only once. The CDR3 sequence: CSAPTGPNTEAFF. In DNA, the CDR3 is TGCAGTGCTCCGACAGGGCCGAACACTGAAGCTTTCTTT. This sequence joins TRBV20-1 and TRBJ1-1; 7 positions match TRBD1. V lost 5 bases, J lost 1 base, and 4 bases stayed unmatched. Germline values: CDR1 DFQATT, CDR2 SNEGSKA (reference sequence). The CDR3 has 13 residues.

This clonotype was recorded many times. The rearrangement links TRBV5-1 to TRBJ2-1; maybe TRBD2 (6 bases). Trimming took off 3 bases at V and 5 bases at J, with 15 bases between the two ends. Germline CDR1 reads SGHRS; CDR2 reads YFSETQ. The CDR3 totals 15 residues. The CDR3: CASSSIAERDNEQFF. In DNA form, the CDR3 reads TGCGCCAGCAGCTCAATAGCGGAACGAGACAATGAGCAGTTCTTC.

This clonotype came up many times. The gene calls are TRBV29-1 and TRBJ2-4; D possibly uses TRBD1 or TRBD2 (5 bases each). Germline-derived CDR1 and CDR2 are SQVTM and ANQGSEA. This CDR3 has 14 residues. V was cut by 6 bases and J by 2 bases, with 14 bases left in between. CDR3 bases: TGCAGCGTAGGGGACCAGGGAACCAAAAACATTCAGTACTTC. This sequence encodes CSVGDQGTKNIQYF.

This clonotype was seen only a few times. The CDR3 region has the DNA TGTGCCAGCAGTTCTAGGGGCGAAAAACTGTTTTTT. It yields the protein CASSSRGEKLFF. This chain joins TRBV12-3 or TRBV12-4 and TRBJ1-4; TRBD1 is a possible D gene (5 bases). Trimming cost V 4 bases and J 8 bases, with 8 bases left between them. This CDR3 region has 12 residues.

This clonotype came up many times. The rearrangement links TRBV29-1 to TRBJ1-2; 7 bases fit TRBD1. Germline loops: CDR1 SQVTM, CDR2 ANQGSEA. The V gene end was trimmed by 2 bases and the J gene end by 8 bases; junction bases not matched to a gene: 8. CDR3 length: 13 residues. The CDR3 reads CSVESIWGQGYTF. CDR3 coding DNA: TGCAGCGTTGAAAGCATATGGGGACAGGGCTACACCTTC.

In its sample, this clonotype was seen many times. The chain recombines TRBV5-1 with TRBJ2-2; 8 positions agree with TRBD2. V was pared by 4 bases and J by 5 bases, with 7 bases of the junction left unmatched. Germline CDR1 is SGHRS and CDR2 is YFSETQ. The CDR3 contains 15 residues. CDR3 nucleotide sequence: TGCGCCAGCAGCGAGAAAGCGGGAGTTACCGGGGAGCTGTTTTTT. Translating it yields CASSEKAGVTGELFF.

The rearrangement links TRBV21-1 to TRBJ2-7; the listed D gene, TRBD2, was not tested against the DNA. TRBV21-1 is deemed a pseudogene. CDR3 length: 19 residues. The CDR3 nucleotides are TGTGCCAGCAGCAAATTAGGGAGCCCTAGCGGGAGAGGTGTGTACGAGCAGTACTTC. Its protein product is CASSKLGSPSGRGVYEQYF.

This clonotype was detected only a few times. CDR3: CASSQGSGANVLTF. The CDR3 region has the DNA TGTGCCAGCAGTCAGGGATCTGGGGCCAACGTCCTGACTTTC. This sequence joins TRBV12-3 or TRBV12-4 and TRBJ2-6, with D tentatively TRBD1 (5 bases). V was clipped by 5 bases and J by 1 base, with 6 bases between them. The CDR3 consists of 14 residues.

This clonotype was found many times. The genes are TRBV12-3 or TRBV12-4 and TRBJ1-5; weak D call: TRBD1 (5 bases). Trimming shortened V by 3 bases and J by 0 bases, and 12 bases separated the two germline ends. This CDR3 region has 16 residues. CDR3 in DNA: TGTGCCAGCAGTTTTGTCGGGACCCTTAGCAATCAGCCCCAGCATTTT. It encodes CASSFVGTLSNQPQHF.

This clonotype came up a few times. V and J are TRBV20-1 and TRBJ2-5; 8 bases are shared with TRBD2. This CDR3 comprises 14 residues. Germline assignment: CDR1 DFQATT and CDR2 SNEGSKA (reference sequence). J gave up 1 base and V 5 bases, and 6 bases lay outside the gene matches. CDR3 protein: CSAVASGFQETQYF. The DNA for the CDR3 is TGCAGTGCTGTGGCTAGCGGGTTCCAAGAGACCCAGTACTTC.

This clonotype was counted at least ten times. The chain employs TRBV29-1 and TRBJ2-3; D not certain. This CDR3 contains 10 residues. Trimming stripped 3 bases from V and 7 bases from J, with 5 bases between. The germline V gene has CDR1 SQVTM and CDR2 ANQGSEA. CDR3 DNA: TGCAGCGTTGAGGTATATACGCAGTATTTT. Translating it yields CSVEVYTQYF.

There are many counts of this clonotype. The chain joins TRBV4-1 to TRBJ2-2; possible D gene TRBD1, 6 bases. Deletions cut 4 bases from V and 5 bases from J, with 14 bases between. CDR1 is MGHRA, CDR2 YSYEKL, per germline. This CDR3 spans 15 amino acids. In DNA form, the CDR3 reads TGCGCCAGCAGCCCCACAGGGCTATTGACCGGGGAGCTGTTTTTT. Translating gives CASSPTGLLTGELFF.

This clonotype was counted a few times. The rearrangement uses TRBV7-2 and TRBJ2-3; TRBD1 matches 7 bases. J was trimmed by 8 bases and V by 2 bases; bases with no gene match: 7. The germline V gene has CDR1 SGHTA and CDR2 FQGNSA. The CDR3 has 14 amino acids. CDR3: CASSLSRGKGTQYF. CDR3 bases: TGTGCCAGCAGCTTAAGCAGGGGGAAGGGTACGCAGTATTTT.

This clonotype was seen at least ten times. The chain links TRBV18 to TRBJ2-5; D remains ambiguous. The CDR3 sequence is 13 residues long. Trimming stripped 0 bases from V and 5 bases from J, with 7 bases between. Germline-derived CDR1 and CDR2 are KGHSH and LQKENI. The CDR3 sequence is CASSPPSSETQYF. DNA of the CDR3: TGTGCCAGCTCACCACCTTCCAGTGAGACCCAGTACTTC.

This clonotype was seen ten or more times. The V gene is TRBV5-1, the J gene TRBJ1-5; 7 bases map to TRBD1. V trimming: 0 bases; J trimming: 2 bases; junction bases outside the gene matches: 2. This CDR3 comprises 15 residues. CDR1 and CDR2 from the germline V gene are SGHRS and YFSETQ. As DNA, the CDR3 is TGCGCCAGCAGCTTGGGCGGACAGGGCAATCAGCCCCAGCATTTT. Its translation is CASSLGGQGNQPQHF.

The chain links TRBV21-1 to TRBJ1-3. TRBV21-1 is noted as a pseudogene. This CDR3 contains 15 residues. The CDR3 reads CASSPTGFSENTIYF. CDR3 sequence (DNA): TGTGCCAGCAGCCCTACGGGGTTCTCTGAAAACACCATATATTTT.

The chain uses TRBV24-1 and TRBJ2-6, with a possible D match to TRBD1 (7 bases). V lost 1 base to trimming and J lost 1 base, with 13 bases between them. There are 18 residues in the CDR3. Germline CDR1 and CDR2: KGHDR and SFDVKD. This chain's CDR3 is CATSDFGRGESGANVLTF. The CDR3 bases are TGTGCCACCAGTGATTTCGGCAGGGGGGAATCTGGGGCCAACGTCCTGACTTTC.

A few counts support this clonotype. The J gene is TRBJ2-3, the V gene TRBV7-2; D is unresolved. V lost 5 bases and J lost 3, with 9 bases in between. The CDR3 is 13 residues long. The germline V gene has CDR1 SGHTA and CDR2 FQGNSA. Here the CDR3 reads CASSPMFTDTQYF. The CDR3 DNA follows: TGTGCCAGCAGCCCGATGTTTACAGATACGCAGTATTTT.